The 24 T cell receptor beta chains listed next were all sequenced from one sample in a study of Ad26.COV2.S vaccination and SARS-CoV-2 variants. Measured with immunoSEQ multiplex PCR; TCRdb has only the in-frame clones, and not every one. The sample lists about 350,000 clones, approximately 85% occurring once. Treatment in this sample: some 20 received Ad26.COV2.S at low or high dose, single or two shots; about 5 received placebo; per-sample allocation not given. Sampling occurred on day 63 after the first vaccine or placebo injection. Sequences were derived from peripheral blood, sampled in a trial of Ad26.COV2.S vaccine versus placebo. The origin of the receptors is a person between 18 and 65 years old who received the Ad26.COV2.S COVID-19 vaccine or a placebo.

The chain links TRBV5-1 to TRBJ2-3; the D gene is possibly TRBD2 (6 bases). Germline V CDR1 and CDR2: SGHRS, YFSETQ. The CDR3 covers 12 residues. Trimming cost V 2 bases and J 6 bases, with 7 bases left between them. The DNA of the CDR3 is TGCGCCAGCAGCTTAAGCGGGGATACGCAGTATTTT. Protein product: CASSLSGDTQYF.

This rearrangement joins TRBV19 to TRBJ1-1; D gene unclear. Germline-derived CDR1 and CDR2 are LNHDA and SQIVND (reference sequence). V shed 5 bases and J shed 1 base, with 8 bases lying between them. The CDR3 length is 13 residues. This chain's CDR3 is CASSVGRNTEAFF. The CDR3 nucleotides read TGTGCCAGTAGTGTCGGCCGGAACACTGAAGCTTTCTTT.

The chain uses TRBV28 and TRBJ2-3; 12 bases align to TRBD2. The germline V gene has CDR1 MDHEN and CDR2 SYDVKM. This CDR3 has 15 residues. Unmatched junction bases numbered 5, after V lost 3 bases and J lost 7 bases. CDR3 nucleotides: TGTGCCAGCAGTTTGACTAGCGGGAGAGGGAATACGCAGTATTTT. Its translation is CASSLTSGRGNTQYF.

The CDR3 DNA is TGTGCCAGCAGCTCATCACAGGGGTCGACCCCCTTTCAGTACTTC. Translated: CASSSSQGSTPFQYF. The gene calls are TRBV7-9 and TRBJ2-7; TRBD1 aligns across 7 bases. CDR3 length equals 15 residues. From germline, CDR1 is SEHNR and CDR2 FQNEAQ (reference sequence). Trimming at V came to 4 bases and at J to 10 bases, leaving 16 bases not matched to a gene.

V usage is TRBV5-1 and J usage is TRBJ2-2; D is uncertain. This CDR3 is built from 14 residues. Germline V gene sequence: CDR1 SGHRS, CDR2 YFSETQ. Between the trimmed V and J ends, which lost 1 base and 2 bases, there was a span of 6 bases. DNA for the CDR3: TGCGCCAGCAGCTTGACAGCCAACACCGGGGAGCTGTTTTTT. Translating it yields CASSLTANTGELFF. Complete variable domain (other parts from reference TRBV5-1 and TRBJ2-2): KAGVTQTPRYLIKTRGQQVTLSCSPISGHRSVSWYQQTPGQGLQFLFEYFSETQRNKGNFPGRFSGRQFSNSRSEMNVSTLELGDSALYLCASSLTANTGELFFGEGSRLTVL.

This rearrangement joins TRBV2 to TRBJ2-1; 10 positions match TRBD1. V dropped 6 bases and J dropped 5; count of bases not matched to a gene: 10. Germline V gene data show CDR1 as SNHLY and CDR2 as FYNNEI. The CDR3 contains 16 residues. CDR3 amino acids: CASSPGPGTGDNEQFF. The CDR3 DNA reads as TGTGCCAGCAGCCCTGGTCCCGGGACAGGGGACAATGAGCAGTTCTTC.

V and J are TRBV3-1 (or the pseudogene TRBV3-2) and TRBJ2-3, with 14 bases that match TRBD2. Germline V gives CDR1 LGHDT, CDR2 YNNKEL (reference sequence). The J segment lost 1 base and the V segment lost 3 bases, leaving 9 bases of the junction unmatched. This CDR3 spans 19 amino acids. The CDR3 protein is CASSQKGLAGVRGTDTQYF. The CDR3 region has the DNA TGTGCCAGCAGCCAGAAGGGACTAGCGGGAGTCCGGGGCACAGATACGCAGTATTTT.

Here the CDR3 DNA reads TGCGCCAGCAGTTATTCTGGCGAGCAGTACTTC. Translated: CASSYSGEQYF. The genes are TRBV5-1 and TRBJ2-7; D is undetermined. The CDR3 is 11 amino acids. V was trimmed by 5 bases and J by 6 bases, leaving 9 bases between them. Germline CDR1 reads SGHRS; CDR2 reads YFSETQ. The full variable domain, with the rest looked up from reference TRBV5-1 and TRBJ2-7, is KAGVTQTPRYLIKTRGQQVTLSCSPISGHRSVSWYQQTPGQGLQFLFEYFSETQRNKGNFPGRFSGRQFSNSRSEMNVSTLELGDSALYLCASSYSGEQYFGPGTRLTVT.

The chain couples TRBV29-1 to TRBJ2-3; 8 bases match TRBD2. Germline V gene lookup returns CDR1 SQVTM and CDR2 ANQGSEA. The CDR3 has 15 amino acids. The V gene end was trimmed by 6 bases and the J gene end by 3 bases; junction bases not matched to a gene: 11. The CDR3 sequence is CSVQYAGGSTDTQYF. The CDR3 region has the DNA TGCAGCGTCCAATATGCGGGGGGCTCGACAGATACGCAGTATTTT.

This sequence joins TRBV7-2 and TRBJ2-5; 9 nucleotides agree with TRBD1. The length of the CDR3 is 16 residues. Germline V CDR1 and CDR2: SGHTA, FQGNSA. With 1 base clipped from V and 1 base from J, the junction kept 4 bases outside the gene matches. CDR3 residues: CASSLEGTGPQETQYF. The CDR3 bases are TGTGCCAGCAGCTTAGAGGGGACAGGGCCCCAAGAGACCCAGTACTTC.

Only one count was recorded for this clone. V and J are TRBV14 and TRBJ2-2; perhaps TRBD1 as D (6 bases). CDR3 length equals 13 residues. The V gene lost 3 bases and the J gene lost 7 bases, with 9 bases spanning the gap. The germline gives CDR1 SGHDN, CDR2 FVKESK. As DNA, the CDR3 is TGTGCCAGCAGCCAGGGGGCGGGCGGGGAGCTGTTTTTT. Amino acids: CASSQGAGGELFF.

The rearrangement joins TRBV6-2 or TRBV6-3 to TRBJ1-2; 9 bases are shared with TRBD1. V was pared by 6 bases and J by 7 bases, with 9 bases of the junction left unmatched. The CDR3 sequence is 14 residues long. Germline CDR1 is MNHEY and CDR2 is SVGEGT. CDR3 nucleotides: TGTGCCAGCAGCCGAACCGGGACAGGGATTGGCTACACCTTC. Translation: CASSRTGTGIGYTF.

This chain uses TRBV18 with TRBJ1-1, with D possibly being TRBD1 (6 bases). Germline CDR1 is KGHSH and CDR2 is LQKENI. The CDR3 loop spans 14 amino acids. V was trimmed by 5 bases and J by 5 bases, leaving 15 bases between them. The chain's CDR3 is CASSSQGQGTEAFF. For the CDR3, the DNA is TGTGCCAGCTCATCCCAGGGGCAGGGGACTGAAGCTTTCTTT.

The chain carries TRBV28 and TRBJ1-2, with TRBD1 matching 7 bases. Germline lookup yields CDR1 MDHEN and CDR2 SYDVKM. After removal of 3 bases from V and 0 bases from J, the junction contained 7 bases not matched to a gene. The CDR3 runs to 16 residues. The chain's CDR3 is CASSLWGQRTNYGYTF. CDR3 in DNA: TGTGCCAGCAGTTTGTGGGGACAGCGAACTAACTATGGCTACACCTTC.

The genes are TRBV5-4 and TRBJ2-1, with D hard to call. The germline gives CDR1 SGHNT, CDR2 YYREEE (reference sequence). The CDR3 totals 12 residues. Trimming took off 1 base at V and 10 bases at J, with 9 bases between the two ends. CDR3 loop: CASSLYGAEQFF. CDR3 coding DNA: TGTGCCAGCAGCTTGTATGGAGCCGAGCAGTTCTTC.

This chain links TRBV6-2 or TRBV6-3 with TRBJ1-1; D unresolved. The germline V gene has CDR1 MNHEY and CDR2 SVGEGT. CDR3 length: 13 amino acids. Trimming shortened V by 4 bases and J by 7 bases, and 13 bases separated the two germline ends. CDR3 sequence: CASSSMSRVEAFF. The CDR3, as DNA: TGTGCCAGCAGTTCAATGTCAAGGGTTGAAGCTTTCTTT.

This chain links TRBV6-5 with TRBJ1-6; D is uncertain. The CDR3 has 14 amino acids. Germline V gene sequence: CDR1 MNHEY, CDR2 SVGAGI. Trimming removed 5 bases from V and 7 bases from J, with 12 bases in between. This CDR3 reads CASSPPQKNSPLHF. CDR3 sequence (DNA): TGTGCCAGCAGTCCGCCACAAAAGAATTCACCCCTCCACTTT.

CDR3 bases: TGTGCCAGCAGTTTAGATGGATCTCCGGGACAGCCGGGACCCTATGGCTACACCTTC. Protein: CASSLDGSPGQPGPYGYTF. V and J are TRBV27 and TRBJ1-2; TRBD1 agrees at 7 bases. Trimming took 2 bases from V and 4 from J; bases not matched to a gene: 19. CDR3 size: 19 residues. Germline V lookup: CDR1 MNHEY, CDR2 SMNVEV (reference sequence).

V is TRBV7-7 and J is TRBJ2-5, with 10 bases fitting TRBD1. Germline CDR1 is SSHAT and CDR2 is FNYEAQ (reference sequence). V was pared by 3 bases and J by 1 base, with 2 bases of the junction left unmatched. The CDR3 totals 15 residues. The CDR3 reads CASSFGQGVQETQYF. The DNA of the CDR3 is TGTGCCAGCAGCTTCGGACAGGGGGTCCAAGAGACCCAGTACTTC.

The V gene is TRBV19, the J gene TRBJ2-7, with 7 bases that match TRBD1. The J segment lost 0 bases and the V segment lost 6 bases, leaving 14 bases of the junction unmatched. The CDR3 totals 17 residues. CDR1 is LNHDA and CDR2 is SQIVND in the germline V gene (reference sequence). CDR3: CASSGVPGQISSYEQYF. The CDR3 DNA reads as TGTGCCAGTAGCGGGGTGCCGGGACAGATAAGCTCCTACGAGCAGTACTTC.

The rearrangement links TRBV5-6 to TRBJ2-2; D call uncertain. Germline CDR1 reads SGHDT; CDR2 reads YYEEEE. The CDR3 extends over 13 amino acids. V lost 7 bases to trimming and J lost 7 bases, with 14 bases between them. CDR3 nucleotide sequence: TGTGCCAGCGGGTTAGTTTCGGGCGGGGAGCTGTTTTTT. It yields the protein CASGLVSGGELFF.

The chain is built from TRBV12-3 or TRBV12-4 and TRBJ2-7; 7 bases are a match to TRBD1. The ends lost 5 bases at V and 4 bases at J; junction bases unmatched: 5. The CDR3 extends over 13 amino acids. Written as DNA, the CDR3 is TGTGCCAGCAGTCTCCGGGACAGTTACGAGCAGTACTTC. It translates to CASSLRDSYEQYF.

V and J are TRBV20-1 and TRBJ2-1; no clear D gene. The CDR3 extends over 11 amino acids. Trimming left V 5 bases short and J 6 bases short, with 8 bases between. Germline loops: CDR1 DFQATT, CDR2 SNEGSKA (reference sequence). CDR3 residues: CSASAGNEQFF. The CDR3 nucleotides are TGCAGTGCTTCGGCAGGCAATGAGCAGTTCTTC.

As concerns this clone: One junction end does not reproduce the germline sequence, and a read error may be involved. This chain links TRBV3-1 (or the pseudogene TRBV3-2) with TRBJ1-1, with TRBD1 matching 10 bases. The CDR3 extends over 16 amino acids. In germline, CDR1 is LGHDT, CDR2 YNNKEL (reference sequence). The CDR3 loop reads CASSPGTGALLILSRF. The CDR3 nucleotides are TGTGCCAGCAGCCCCGGGACAGGGGCGCTTTTGATCCTCTCCCGCTTT.